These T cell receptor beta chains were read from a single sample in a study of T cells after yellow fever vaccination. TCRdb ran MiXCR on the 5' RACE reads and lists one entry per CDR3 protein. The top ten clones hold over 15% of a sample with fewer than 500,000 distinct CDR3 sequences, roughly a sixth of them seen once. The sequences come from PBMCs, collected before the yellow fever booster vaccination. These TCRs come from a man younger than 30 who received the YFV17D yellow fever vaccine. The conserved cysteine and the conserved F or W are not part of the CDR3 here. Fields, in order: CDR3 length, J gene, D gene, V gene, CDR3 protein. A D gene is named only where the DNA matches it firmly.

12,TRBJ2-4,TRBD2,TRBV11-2,ASKRGRDKNIQY
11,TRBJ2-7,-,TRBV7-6,ASSKHDSYEQY
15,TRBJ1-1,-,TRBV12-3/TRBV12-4,ASRERTPHGQNTEAF
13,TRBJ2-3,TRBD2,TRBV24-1,ATSPRAGAAVTQY
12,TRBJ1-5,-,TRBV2,ASSGSVSNQPQH
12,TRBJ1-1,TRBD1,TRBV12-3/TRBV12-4,ASSNNRGSTEAF
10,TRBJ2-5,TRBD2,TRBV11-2,ASRGGQETQY
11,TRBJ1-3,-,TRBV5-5,ASWPGGGNTIY
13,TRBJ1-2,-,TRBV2,ASSERAGEGYGYT
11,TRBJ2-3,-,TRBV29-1,SGAHGSTDTQY
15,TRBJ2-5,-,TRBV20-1,SASPIPGWGFVETQY
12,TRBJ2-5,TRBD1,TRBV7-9,ASSPQGFRETQY
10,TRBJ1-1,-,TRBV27,ASRGGYTEAF
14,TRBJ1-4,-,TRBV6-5,ASSYYLDRPGEKLF
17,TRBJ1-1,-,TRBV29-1,SVVSRSISLRRLNTEAF
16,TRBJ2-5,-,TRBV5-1,ASSHWGRGGVEQETQY
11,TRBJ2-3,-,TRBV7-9,ASSLTQTDTQY
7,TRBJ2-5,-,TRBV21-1,ASLETQY
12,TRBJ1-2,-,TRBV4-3,ASSHPGLGGGYT
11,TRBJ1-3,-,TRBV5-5,ASSFDRGNTIY
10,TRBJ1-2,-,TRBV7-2,ASTTANYGYT
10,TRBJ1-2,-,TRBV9,ASSVAHYGYT
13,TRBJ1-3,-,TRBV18,ASSERQSSGNTIY
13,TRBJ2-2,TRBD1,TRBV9,ASSAGTGIAGELF
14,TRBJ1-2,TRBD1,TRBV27,ASSPQGQGAGYGYT
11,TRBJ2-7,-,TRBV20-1,SAPPGPAREQY
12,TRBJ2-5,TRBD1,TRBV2,ASSGTAIQETQY
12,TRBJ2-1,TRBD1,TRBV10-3,AARDRWVYNEQF
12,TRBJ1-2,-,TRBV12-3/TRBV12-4,ASSFNPEYYGYT
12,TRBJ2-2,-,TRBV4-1,ASRPYPNTGELF
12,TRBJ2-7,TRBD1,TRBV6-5,ASRAGQGAYEQY
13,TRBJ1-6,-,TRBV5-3,ADEAILSYNSPLH
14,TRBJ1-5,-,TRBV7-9,ASSLAGVSGNQPQH
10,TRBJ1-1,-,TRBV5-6,ASSGYYTEAF
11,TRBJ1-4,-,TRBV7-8,ASSLERREKLF
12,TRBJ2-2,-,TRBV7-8,ASSGLRGTGELF
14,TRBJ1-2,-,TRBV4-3,ASSQDSAGWDYGYT
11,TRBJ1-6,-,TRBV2,ATRDRPTSPLH
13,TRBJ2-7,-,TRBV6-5,ASSYAQGRLHEQY
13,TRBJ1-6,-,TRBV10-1,ASSESASGNSPLH
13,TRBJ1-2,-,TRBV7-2,ASSFVGSRGGGYT
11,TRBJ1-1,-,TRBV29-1,SVQTGTVTEAF
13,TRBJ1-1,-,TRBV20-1,SARDQRLFGTEAF
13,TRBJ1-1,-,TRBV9,ASSTVGRGDTEAF
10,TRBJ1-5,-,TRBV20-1,SAARPNQPQH
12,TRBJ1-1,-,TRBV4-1,ASSQEVYSTEAF
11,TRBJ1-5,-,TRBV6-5,ASSYSTTQPQH
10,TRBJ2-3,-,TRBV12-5,ASGLPTDTQY